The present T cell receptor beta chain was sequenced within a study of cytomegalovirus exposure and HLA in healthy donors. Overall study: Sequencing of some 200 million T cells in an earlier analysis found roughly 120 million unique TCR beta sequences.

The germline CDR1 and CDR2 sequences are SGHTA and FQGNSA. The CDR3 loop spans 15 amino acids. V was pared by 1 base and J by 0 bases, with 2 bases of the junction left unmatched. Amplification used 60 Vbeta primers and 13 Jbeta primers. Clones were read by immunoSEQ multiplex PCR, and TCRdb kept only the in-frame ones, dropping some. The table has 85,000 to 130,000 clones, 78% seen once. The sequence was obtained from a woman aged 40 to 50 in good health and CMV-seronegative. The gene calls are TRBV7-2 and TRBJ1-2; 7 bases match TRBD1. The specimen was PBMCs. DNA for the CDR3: TGTGCCAGCAGCTTAGGAGGGGGCGCTAACTATGGCTACACCTTC. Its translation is CASSLGGGANYGYTF.